This T cell receptor beta chain derives from a study of T-cell memory formation after mild COVID-19. Sample barcodes and UMIs were carried by the TCR alpha and TCR beta cDNA libraries that 5'RACE generated with constant-segment primers. TCRdb ran MiXCR on the 5' RACE reads and lists one entry per CDR3 protein. The sample consists of around 250,000 distinct CDR3 sequences, roughly 15% of them appearing once. Overall study findings and caveats: Clonal second-wave expansions that peaked on day 37 had unconfirmed SARS-CoV-2 specificity. Clones that shrank (day 15 to 85) were balanced CD4/CD8, whereas later expanders leaned CD4+.

The V gene lost 3 bases and the J gene lost 6 bases, with 8 bases spanning the gap. The CDR3 consists of 12 residues. Of note for this clonotype: What it recognizes is unknown.

This chain links TRBV12-3 or TRBV12-4 with TRBJ2-5, with D uncertain. This receptor was taken from a man aged 18-30 years who had mild COVID-19 (a few samples of this study predate the infection). Cell type and time point are not known. The specimen sequenced was PBMCs or a T cell subset sorted from them (not recorded which). As DNA, the CDR3 is TGTGCCAGCAGTTTGGCCGGCCAGACCCAGTACTTC. It codes for CASSLAGQTQYF.